The 30 T cell receptor beta chains presented below share a single source sample, sequenced in a study of blood T cell repertoires in COVID-19. Libraries were prepared by immunoSEQ multiplex PCR; TCRdb keeps only in-frame clonotypes and omits some of them. The data show over 85,000 clones, with roughly three quarters seen just once and 20% to 25% held by the top ten. Sequencing used peripheral blood. The source of these receptors is a human donor in a cohort sampled during active COVID-19.

The chain joins TRBV9 to TRBJ1-4, with 11 bases fitting TRBD1. Per the germline V gene, CDR1 is SGDLS and CDR2 is YYNGEE. The CDR3 is made up of 16 amino acids. Unmatched junction bases numbered 7, after V lost 2 bases and J lost 7 bases. The CDR3 is CASSVGTGGIGEKLFF. The CDR3 DNA is TGTGCCAGCAGCGTCGGGACAGGGGGAATCGGTGAAAAACTGTTTTTT.

The rearrangement links TRBV7-6 to TRBJ2-2; D is possibly TRBD2 (6 bases). Trimming pared 1 base from V and 5 bases from J, leaving 11 bases between. CDR1 and CDR2 from the germline V gene are SGHVS and FNYEAQ. The CDR3 has 15 residues. CDR3 coding DNA: TGTGCCAGCAGCTTAGGACTAGGAGGGACCGGGGAGCTGTTTTTT. Encoded protein: CASSLGLGGTGELFF.

The rearrangement uses TRBV25-1 and TRBJ2-1; a weak D match, TRBD1 (6 bases). This CDR3 is 14 amino acids long. Germline CDR1 and CDR2: MGHDK and SYGVNS. V lost 10 bases and J 4 bases, leaving 17 bases between the germline ends. The CDR3 region is CATSGTNAYNEQFF. Here the CDR3 DNA reads TGTGCCACATCCGGGACAAACGCATACAATGAGCAGTTCTTC. The full variable domain, its missing parts supplied by reference TRBV25-1 and TRBJ2-1, is EADIYQTPRYLVIGTGKKITLECSQTMGHDKMYWYQQDPGMELHLIHYSYGVNSTEKGDLSSESTVSRIRTEHFPLTLESARPSHTSQYLCATSGTNAYNEQFFGPGTRLTVL.

This chain links TRBV19 with TRBJ2-7; 8 nucleotides agree with TRBD1. V shed 4 bases, J shed 4 bases, and the junction held 6 bases outside the gene matches. There are 14 residues in the CDR3. Per the germline V gene, CDR1 is LNHDA and CDR2 is SQIVND (reference sequence). CDR3 loop: CASSSQGAGYEQYF. Here the CDR3 DNA reads TGTGCCAGTAGTAGCCAGGGGGCGGGGTACGAGCAGTACTTC.

J is TRBJ2-7 and V is TRBV30; D remains unclear. V lost 3 bases to trimming and J lost 2 bases, with 14 bases between them. Germline V gene data show CDR1 as GTSNPN and CDR2 as SVGIG (reference sequence). The CDR3 totals 14 residues. The CDR3, as DNA: TGTGCCTGGAGAGAACTGATTAATGCCTACGAGCAGTACTTC. This translates into CAWRELINAYEQYF.

V and J are TRBV11-3 and TRBJ2-1; 10 bases line up with TRBD2. The CDR3 spans 16 residues. V trimming: 5 bases; J trimming: 10 bases; junction bases outside the gene matches: 14. Germline lookup yields CDR1 SGHNT and CDR2 YENEEA. Here the CDR3 DNA reads TGTGCCAGCAGCCCAGGGACTAGCGACTTCTTCGGGGAGCAGTTCTTC. Translating gives CASSPGTSDFFGEQFF.

The genes are TRBV30 and TRBJ2-2; D is undetermined. CDR3 length: 14 amino acids. In germline, CDR1 is GTSNPN, CDR2 SVGIG (reference sequence). V shed 5 bases and J shed 1 base, with 11 bases lying between them. CDR3 DNA: TGTGCCTGGTGCACCGACTTGAACACCGGGGAGCTGTTTTTT. It yields the protein CAWCTDLNTGELFF.

This clone has more than one count but fewer than ten. The chain recombines TRBV30 with TRBJ2-7; D may be TRBD2 (7 bases). Germline lookup yields CDR1 GTSNPN and CDR2 SVGIG (reference sequence). This CDR3 spans 17 amino acids. Trimming removed 1 base at V and 2 bases at J, with 21 bases between. The CDR3 region is CAWSAKGGGPRPYEQYF. CDR3 sequence (DNA): TGTGCCTGGAGTGCCAAGGGGGGAGGGCCGAGGCCCTACGAGCAGTACTTC.

This clone was seen just once. The rearrangement uses TRBV2 and TRBJ2-5; D remains ambiguous. There are 14 residues in the CDR3. Germline V lookup: CDR1 SNHLY, CDR2 FYNNEI. The ends were cut back, 1 base at V and 5 bases at J, with 11 bases in the middle. CDR3 protein: CASSEVSGPETQYF. CDR3 in DNA: TGTGCCAGCAGTGAAGTTTCAGGTCCGGAGACCCAGTACTTC.

The chain is built from TRBV13 and TRBJ1-2; TRBD1 is a possible D gene (5 bases). This CDR3 has 15 residues. Germline CDR1 and CDR2: PRHDT and FYEKMQ (reference sequence). Trimming cost V 3 bases and J 1 base, with 12 bases left between them. CDR3 loop: CASSLDGQYNYGYTF. In DNA, the CDR3 is TGTGCCAGCAGCTTGGACGGACAATATAACTATGGCTACACCTTC. The full variable domain, rest sourced from reference TRBV13 and TRBJ1-2, is AAGVIQSPRHLIKEKRETATLKCYPIPRHDTVYWYQQGPGQDPQFLISFYEKMQSDKGSIPDRFSAQQFSDYHSELNMSSLELGDSALYFCASSLDGQYNYGYTFGSGTRLTVV.

The chain joins TRBV4-2 to TRBJ2-1; 9 bases are shared with TRBD2. Germline trimming cut 2 bases from V and 6 bases from J; bases unmatched to any gene: 14. CDR1 and CDR2 (germline): LGHNA, YNFKEQ. The CDR3 length is 18 residues. The CDR3 is CASSQPYEGAGGVNEQFF. As DNA, the CDR3 is TGTGCCAGCAGCCAACCTTACGAGGGGGCGGGAGGGGTCAATGAGCAGTTCTTC.

This clone turned up a few times. The J gene is TRBJ2-1, the V gene TRBV28, with 8 bases identical to TRBD1. The CDR3 has 14 residues. The junction had 7 bases not matched to a gene; V was cut back by 5 bases and J by 7 bases. The germline V gene has CDR1 MDHEN and CDR2 SYDVKM. The CDR3 DNA follows: TGTGCCAGCAGTCCCCATGACAGGGGTAATGAGCAGTTCTTC. Translation: CASSPHDRGNEQFF.

This clone was detected a few times. V is TRBV9 and J is TRBJ1-2; 8 bases align to TRBD1. This CDR3 is 14 amino acids long. Germline assignment: CDR1 SGDLS and CDR2 YYNGEE. The trim removed 2 bases at V and 5 bases at J, leaving 5 bases unmatched. DNA of the CDR3: TGTGCCAGCAGCGTTCAGGGGGCTTGGTATGGCTACACCTTC. Translated, it gives CASSVQGAWYGYTF. Filled out from reference TRBV9 and TRBJ1-2, the complete variable domain reads DSGVTQTPKHLITATGQRVTLRCSPRSGDLSVYWYQQSLDQGLQFLIQYYNGEERAKGNILERFSAQQFPDLHSELNLSSLELGDSALYFCASSVQGAWYGYTFGSGTRLTVV.

The chain carries TRBV19 and TRBJ2-3; TRBD1 matches 10 bases. The V and J ends lost 8 bases and 4 bases, in that order; junction bases with no gene match: 3. Germline V gives CDR1 LNHDA, CDR2 SQIVND (reference sequence). The CDR3 has 13 residues. The CDR3 spells CASRTGGSDTQYF. Here the CDR3 DNA reads TGTGCCAGTCGGACAGGGGGTTCAGATACGCAGTATTTT.

This clone has a single count. This sequence joins TRBV19 and TRBJ1-2; TRBD1 matches at 8 bases. The CDR3 has 13 amino acids. V trimming: 10 bases; J trimming: 1 base; junction bases outside the gene matches: 5. CDR1 is LNHDA, CDR2 SQIVND, per germline (reference sequence). In nucleotides, the CDR3 is TGTGCCATCTCAGGGGGCTTTAACTATGGCTACACCTTC. The encoded protein is CAISGGFNYGYTF.

This rearrangement joins TRBV9 to TRBJ2-1, with TRBD2 matching over 8 bases. The CDR3 has 15 amino acids. Per the germline V gene, CDR1 is SGDLS and CDR2 is YYNGEE. V gave up 4 bases and J gave up 7 bases; unmatched junction bases: 10. As DNA, the CDR3 is TGTGCCAGCAGCCCCCAGCGGGAGTGGTGGAATGAGCAGTTCTTC. Protein: CASSPQREWWNEQFF.

The chain carries TRBV3-1 (or the pseudogene TRBV3-2) and TRBJ1-3; maybe TRBD1 (6 bases). The ends were cut back, 4 bases at V and 2 bases at J, with 9 bases in the middle. Germline-derived CDR1 and CDR2 are LGHDT and YNNKEL (reference sequence). This CDR3 region has 14 residues. Written as DNA, the CDR3 is TGTGCCAGCAGCCCCACAGGGACTGGAAACACCATATATTTT. This encodes CASSPTGTGNTIYF.

V and J are TRBV11-2 and TRBJ2-7; TRBD1 aligns across 12 bases. The V gene's germline CDR1 is SGHAT and CDR2 FQNNGV. V was pared by 3 bases and J by 3 bases, with 6 bases of the junction left unmatched. The CDR3 runs 16 residues. The DNA for the CDR3 is TGTGCCAGCAGCTTCAACCGGGACAGGGGGCTCTACGAGCAGTACTTC. This gives the protein CASSFNRDRGLYEQYF.

The chain is built from TRBV3-1 (or the pseudogene TRBV3-2) and TRBJ1-5; no clear D gene. The CDR3 runs 16 residues. Germline CDR1 and CDR2: LGHDT and YNNKEL (reference sequence). The ends were cut back, 0 bases at V and 3 bases at J, with 12 bases in the middle. The chain's CDR3 is CASSQDAGSPNQPQHF. CDR3 DNA sequence: TGTGCCAGCAGCCAAGATGCCGGGAGTCCCAATCAGCCCCAGCATTTT.

The chain has TRBV2 and TRBJ2-2, with TRBD2 matching over 12 bases. CDR3 length equals 18 residues. The trim removed 6 bases at V and 5 bases at J, leaving 13 bases unmatched. The germline gives CDR1 SNHLY, CDR2 FYNNEI. CDR3 in DNA: TGTGCCAGCAGGGCAGGACTAGCGGGACGTTTACGGACCGGGGAGCTGTTTTTT. The encoded protein is CASRAGLAGRLRTGELFF.

V gene TRBV5-1 combines with J gene TRBJ2-3, with D maybe TRBD2 (6 bases). The CDR3 is made up of 21 amino acids. V was clipped by 0 bases and J by 4 bases, with 30 bases between them. Germline CDR1 reads SGHRS; CDR2 reads YFSETQ. DNA for the CDR3: TGCGCCAGCAGCTTGGAGCTTATGAGGCCAACCTGGGAGGCTAGAGCAGATACGCAGTATTTT. It translates to CASSLELMRPTWEARADTQYF.

This chain joins TRBV20-1 and TRBJ2-3; D tentatively fits TRBD1 or TRBD2 (5 bases each). The germline V gene encodes CDR1 DFQATT and CDR2 SNEGSKA (reference sequence). V lost 4 bases and J 1 base, leaving 24 bases between the germline ends. There are 18 residues in the CDR3. The CDR3 protein is CSATDSFGPDGGTDTQYF. In nucleotides, the CDR3 is TGCAGTGCTACTGACAGTTTTGGGCCGGACGGGGGCACAGATACGCAGTATTTT.

Only one count was recorded for this clone. The gene calls are TRBV18 and TRBJ2-1, with 13 positions matching TRBD2. J was trimmed by 7 bases and V by 0 bases; bases with no gene match: 9. The CDR3 totals 18 residues. The V gene's germline CDR1 is KGHSH and CDR2 LQKENI. The CDR3, as DNA: TGTGCCAGCTCACCACCGTCTACTAGCGGGAGGGAAGGGAATGAGCAGTTCTTC. This translates into CASSPPSTSGREGNEQFF.

The chain joins TRBV3-1 (or the pseudogene TRBV3-2) to TRBJ2-3; 7 positions agree with TRBD2. V lost 4 bases and J lost 6; bases outside the gene matches: 13. In germline, CDR1 is LGHDT, CDR2 YNNKEL (reference sequence). This CDR3 region has 16 residues. The CDR3 region is CASSPFRQGGSDTQYF. Written as DNA, the CDR3 is TGTGCCAGCAGCCCCTTTCGGCAGGGAGGGTCGGATACGCAGTATTTT.

The rearrangement links TRBV5-6 to TRBJ1-3; the D gene is possibly TRBD1 (6 bases). The CDR3 loop spans 15 amino acids. The germline V gene has CDR1 SGHDT and CDR2 YYEEEE. V lost 3 bases and J lost 9, with 19 bases in between. The CDR3 nucleotides read TGTGCCAGCAGCTCCAACAGGGATGACTCCGGCACCATATATTTT. Residues: CASSSNRDDSGTIYF.

The rearrangement links TRBV7-9 to TRBJ2-7; D is perhaps TRBD2 (6 bases). Germline CDR1 SEHNR, CDR2 FQNEAQ (reference sequence). Trimming shortened V by 1 base and J by 6 bases, and 13 bases separated the two germline ends. The CDR3 is made up of 14 amino acids. The CDR3: CASSLGGVRLEQYF. The DNA for the CDR3 is TGTGCCAGCAGCTTAGGCGGGGTCCGCCTCGAGCAGTACTTC.

This chain uses TRBV5-1 with TRBJ2-3, with 7 bases lining up with TRBD1. Germline V lookup: CDR1 SGHRS, CDR2 YFSETQ. The CDR3 length is 14 residues. Trimming took 3 bases from V and 0 from J; bases not matched to a gene: 1. DNA for the CDR3: TGCGCCAGCAGCTCGACAGGGAGCACAGATACGCAGTATTTT. Residues: CASSSTGSTDTQYF.

The gene calls are TRBV28 and TRBJ2-3, with TRBD2 matching 14 bases. J was trimmed by 4 bases and V by 5 bases; bases with no gene match: 8. Germline CDR1 is MDHEN and CDR2 is SYDVKM. The CDR3 sequence is 17 residues long. The CDR3 region is CASSPGLAGVRADTQYF. The CDR3 region has the DNA TGTGCCAGCAGTCCGGGACTAGCGGGAGTTCGTGCAGATACGCAGTATTTT.

The J gene is TRBJ1-3, the V gene TRBV5-1, with a possible D match to TRBD1 (5 bases). The CDR3 loop spans 14 amino acids. Germline V gene data show CDR1 as SGHRS and CDR2 as YFSETQ. V lost 0 bases and J 2 bases, leaving 6 bases between the germline ends. CDR3 amino acids: CASSLEGTGNTIYF. The CDR3 DNA is TGCGCCAGCAGCTTGGAGGGGACTGGAAACACCATATATTTT.

This clone was seen only a few times. The chain joins TRBV11-2 to TRBJ2-5; 11 nucleotides agree with TRBD1. The V segment lost 5 bases and the J segment 2 bases; nucleotides outside the gene matches: 4. Per germline, CDR1 SGHAT and CDR2 FQNNGV. This CDR3 comprises 15 residues. The CDR3 loop reads CASSAGQGGQETQYF. The DNA for the CDR3 is TGTGCCAGCAGCGCGGGACAGGGGGGTCAAGAGACCCAGTACTTC.